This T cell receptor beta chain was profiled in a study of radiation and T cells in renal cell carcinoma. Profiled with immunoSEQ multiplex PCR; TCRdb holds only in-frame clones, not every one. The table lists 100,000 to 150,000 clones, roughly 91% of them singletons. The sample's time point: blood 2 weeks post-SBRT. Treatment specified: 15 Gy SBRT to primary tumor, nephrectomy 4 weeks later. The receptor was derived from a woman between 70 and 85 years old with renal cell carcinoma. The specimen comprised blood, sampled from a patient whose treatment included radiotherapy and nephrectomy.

The CDR3 is CATSRQRQNTGELFF. The CDR3 region has the DNA TGTGCCACCAGCAGACAGAGACAGAACACCGGGGAGCTGTTTTTT. This chain uses TRBV15 with TRBJ2-2; no clear D. Germline-derived CDR1 and CDR2 are LNHNV and YYDKDF (reference sequence). The CDR3 consists of 15 residues. V was pared by 2 bases and J by 1 base, with 8 bases between.